Listed here are 21 T cell receptor beta chains from one sample, sequenced in a study of cytomegalovirus exposure and HLA in healthy donors. A multiplex PCR was run with 60 Vbeta primers and 13 Jbeta primers. The assay was immunoSEQ multiplex PCR, and TCRdb's table has in-frame clones only and misses some. The sample table includes some 120,000 clones. Sequencing input: PBMCs. Receptors were obtained from a man between 18 and 29 years old in good health and CMV-seronegative.

This chain connects TRBV2 to TRBJ1-4; D remains ambiguous. Germline V gene data show CDR1 as SNHLY and CDR2 as FYNNEI. Trimming took off 7 bases at V and 7 bases at J, with 13 bases between the two ends. CDR3 length: 13 residues. The CDR3 nucleotides are TGTGCCAGCATGGGCAGGCGTTTTGAAAAACTGTTTTTT. Its protein is CASMGRRFEKLFF.

The V call is TRBV28, the J call TRBJ2-7; 10 bases are shared with TRBD2. V lost 10 bases and J lost 3; bases outside the gene matches: 6. The CDR3 is made up of 13 amino acids. The V gene's germline CDR1 is MDHEN and CDR2 SYDVKM. The chain's CDR3 is CAISGTSVYEQYF. Written as DNA, the CDR3 is TGTGCCATTTCCGGGACTAGCGTCTACGAGCAGTACTTC.

V is TRBV6-1 and J is TRBJ1-5; 11 positions agree with TRBD1. Per the germline V gene, CDR1 is MNHNS and CDR2 is SASEGT. The length of the CDR3 is 15 residues. The trim removed 4 bases at V and 6 bases at J, leaving 5 bases unmatched. CDR3 protein: CASSGGQGDSQPQHF. In nucleotides, the CDR3 is TGTGCCAGCAGTGGGGGACAGGGGGACAGTCAGCCCCAGCATTTT.

The chain links TRBV19 to TRBJ2-5; 10 positions match TRBD2. Trimming took 4 bases from V and 2 from J; bases not matched to a gene: 4. CDR1 and CDR2 from the germline V gene are LNHDA and SQIVND (reference sequence). The length of the CDR3 is 15 residues. DNA of the CDR3: TGTGCCAGTAGTACTCGGACTAGCGGACAAGAGACCCAGTACTTC. This translates into CASSTRTSGQETQYF.

The CDR3: CARPGTGRQKSSGNTIYF. The CDR3 DNA follows: TGTGCCAGACCTGGGACAGGGAGGCAGAAGAGCTCTGGAAACACCATATATTTT. This chain joins TRBV6-8 and TRBJ1-3, with TRBD1 matching 9 bases. The germline CDR1 and CDR2 sequences are MNHGY and SAAAGT. The CDR3 is 18 amino acids. Trimming took 9 bases from V and 0 from J; bases not matched to a gene: 15.

The chain is built from TRBV28 and TRBJ1-1, with no clear D. CDR1 and CDR2 (germline): MDHEN, SYDVKM. The CDR3 length is 13 residues. V was clipped by 7 bases and J by 8 bases, with 17 bases between them. Here the CDR3 reads CASTLGRRAEAFF. The CDR3 coding sequence is TGTGCCAGCACCCTCGGGAGGCGAGCCGAAGCTTTCTTT.

This chain uses TRBV7-9 with TRBJ1-2; TRBD1 might be the D (5 bases). The CDR3 contains 16 residues. Germline assignment: CDR1 SEHNR and CDR2 FQNEAQ (reference sequence). V was clipped by 3 bases and J by 6 bases, with 20 bases between them. The chain's CDR3 is CASSLARGGLPDGYTF. In nucleotides, the CDR3 is TGTGCCAGCAGCTTGGCTCGGGGGGGGTTACCCGATGGCTACACCTTC.

The gene calls are TRBV5-1 and TRBJ1-6; TRBD1 might be the D (6 bases). CDR1 and CDR2 (germline): SGHRS, YFSETQ. The V and J ends lost 4 bases and 3 bases respectively, with 11 bases between them. The CDR3 length is 15 residues. The CDR3 loop reads CASSLNRDYNSPLHF. The CDR3 region has the DNA TGCGCCAGCAGCCTGAACAGGGACTATAATTCACCCCTCCACTTT.

The J gene is TRBJ2-3, the V gene TRBV5-6; TRBD2 matches at 10 bases. The CDR3 covers 18 residues. Looked up from germline, CDR1 is SGHDT and CDR2 is YYEEEE. V shed 6 bases, J shed 2 bases, and the junction held 15 bases outside the gene matches. CDR3 nucleotide sequence: TGTGCCAGCACCCTTGAGGCGTGGACTAGCGGATACACAGATACGCAGTATTTT. Its protein is CASTLEAWTSGYTDTQYF.

The chain carries TRBV5-1 and TRBJ1-1, with D hard to call. The V and J ends lost 2 bases and 1 base respectively, with 9 bases between them. The CDR3 extends over 14 amino acids. Germline V gene lookup returns CDR1 SGHRS and CDR2 YFSETQ. The CDR3 region has the DNA TGCGCCAGCAGCTTCCAAGCCTCGAACACTGAAGCTTTCTTT. It encodes CASSFQASNTEAFF.

The chain uses TRBV10-3 and TRBJ2-4; D is ambiguous. This CDR3 has 15 residues. Germline V gene data show CDR1 as ENHRY and CDR2 as SYGVKD. Trimming took off 0 bases at V and 1 base at J, with 7 bases between the two ends. This CDR3 reads CAISESNQAKNIQYF. Written as DNA, the CDR3 is TGTGCCATCAGTGAGTCGAACCAGGCCAAAAACATTCAGTACTTC.

This chain joins TRBV7-2 and TRBJ2-4, with D possibly matching TRBD2 (6 bases). Looked up from germline, CDR1 is SGHTA and CDR2 is FQGNSA. The CDR3 is 14 amino acids. V was pared by 5 bases and J by 8 bases, with 16 bases between. CDR3 sequence reads: CASSPGDSGDIQYF. Written as DNA, the CDR3 is TGTGCCAGCAGCCCGGGGGACTCCGGGGACATTCAGTACTTC.

The gene calls are TRBV6-1 and TRBJ2-5; 7 positions agree with TRBD2. The CDR3 has 14 residues. With V trimmed by 10 bases and J by 4 bases, 12 bases remained unmatched. From germline, CDR1 is MNHNS and CDR2 SASEGT. This chain's CDR3 is CATSPGGWAETQYF. CDR3 coding DNA: TGTGCCACCTCCCCGGGAGGATGGGCAGAGACCCAGTACTTC.

The chain couples TRBV28 to TRBJ1-1; D ambiguous. CDR3 size: 14 residues. The V gene lost 3 bases and the J gene lost 1 base, with 9 bases spanning the gap. Germline V lookup: CDR1 MDHEN, CDR2 SYDVKM. CDR3 nucleotide sequence: TGTGCCAGCAGTTTGGGCGGGAAGAACACTGAAGCTTTCTTT. Encoded protein: CASSLGGKNTEAFF.

This rearrangement joins TRBV7-9 to TRBJ2-1; unclear D gene. CDR1 and CDR2 from the germline V gene are SEHNR and FQNEAQ (reference sequence). V lost 1 base, J lost 2 bases, and 3 bases lay in between. This CDR3 contains 13 residues. This chain's CDR3 is CASSLGAYNEQFF. Here the CDR3 DNA reads TGTGCCAGCAGCTTAGGAGCCTACAATGAGCAGTTCTTC.

The rearrangement uses TRBV5-4 and TRBJ2-5, with D tentatively TRBD1 (6 bases). With the DNA end fitting TRBJ2-7 better, the J assignment may be wrong. CDR1 and CDR2 (germline): SGHNT, YYREEE (reference sequence). The CDR3 sequence is 14 residues long. The CDR3 DNA reads TGTGCCAGCAGCTTGGACAGGGCATCCTACGAGCAGTACTTC. It encodes CASSLDRASYEQYF.

The genes are TRBV29-1 and TRBJ1-1; 11 bases line up with TRBD1. In germline, CDR1 is SQVTM, CDR2 ANQGSEA. V gave up 4 bases and J gave up 0 bases; unmatched junction bases: 10. The length of the CDR3 is 17 residues. CDR3 loop: CSVGGTGGLWLNTEAFF. The CDR3 DNA is TGCAGCGTTGGTGGGACAGGGGGTTTGTGGTTGAACACTGAAGCTTTCTTT.

The chain has TRBV2 and TRBJ1-2; D is ambiguous. V was cut by 4 bases and J by 2 bases, with 5 bases left in between. This CDR3 has 12 amino acids. Germline CDR1 is SNHLY and CDR2 is FYNNEI. In DNA form, the CDR3 reads TGTGCCAGCAGTGCCCGGAACTATGGCTACACCTTC. Translation gives CASSARNYGYTF.

The chain carries TRBV19 and TRBJ1-1, with 9 bases aligning to TRBD1. CDR1 and CDR2 (germline): LNHDA, SQIVND (reference sequence). V trimming: 3 bases; J trimming: 2 bases; junction bases outside the gene matches: 7. The CDR3 consists of 16 residues. Here the CDR3 reads CASSIRTGVVNTEAFF. In nucleotides, the CDR3 is TGTGCCAGTAGTATCCGGACAGGGGTCGTAAACACTGAAGCTTTCTTT.

The chain links TRBV6-5 to TRBJ2-7; 10 bases agree with TRBD1. With V trimmed by 2 bases and J by 2 bases, 6 bases remained unmatched. The germline CDR1 and CDR2 sequences are MNHEY and SVGAGI. The CDR3 spans 16 residues. CDR3 in amino acids: CASSYPKGTGAYEQYF. DNA for the CDR3: TGTGCCAGCAGTTACCCCAAGGGGACAGGGGCCTACGAGCAGTACTTC.

The J gene is TRBJ2-1, the V gene TRBV5-1; D unclear. The V gene's germline CDR1 is SGHRS and CDR2 YFSETQ. V gave up 1 base and J gave up 2 bases, with 10 bases separating them. There are 15 residues in the CDR3. This chain's CDR3 is CASSLKAGPYNEQFF. CDR3 bases: TGCGCCAGCAGCTTGAAGGCAGGCCCCTACAATGAGCAGTTCTTC.